This T cell receptor beta chain stems from a study of blood T cell repertoires in COVID-19. Study in general: Sources were T cells, B-cell-depleted T cells, or PBMCs; the material itself was cDNA or gDNA.

As processed by the authors: Scientists estimated how many nucleated cells there were by amplifying reference gene primers. Clones were sequenced by immunoSEQ multiplex PCR, and TCRdb holds only the in-frame ones, with some missing. That table supplies the V and J calls and clone size; D and trimming were determined from the DNA. The sample has fewer than 30,000 clones, approximately 70% seen once; the top ten hold approximately 6.8%. CDR3 size: 15 residues. V was pared by 5 bases and J by 7 bases, with 8 bases of the junction left unmatched. Looked up from germline, CDR1 is MNHEY and CDR2 is SVGAGI. This clone was recorded only once.

Sequencing input: peripheral blood. This clonotype was sampled from a man in his sixties with active or convalescent COVID-19. V usage is TRBV6-5 and J usage is TRBJ1-4, with 9 bases lining up with TRBD1. The CDR3, as DNA: TGTGCCAGCAGTCCACAGGGGGCTAGGGTTGAAAAACTGTTTTTT. This codes for CASSPQGARVEKLFF.